These T cell receptor beta chains were read from a single sample in a study of CD8 T cells in Susac syndrome. One entry per CDR3 protein results from TCRdb running MiXCR on the immunoSEQ multiplex PCR reads. Of roughly 180,000 distinct CDR3 sequences listed, over 85% are singletons. Sequenced material: CD4+ T cells from PBMCs. These receptors all come from a human donor in good health. CDR3s include the opening cysteine and the closing phenylalanine or tryptophan. The D gene is left open where the match is weak. Clone size is shown for a subset of rows, as once, few, many or a class of expanded clone.

TRBJ2-3 | TRBD2 | TRBV12-3/TRBV12-4 | NA | TGTGCCAGCAGTCCCTTAGCGGGAGGGAAAGATACGCAGTATTTT | CASSPLAGGKDTQYF
TRBJ2-3 | TRBD1 | TRBV29-1 | NA | TGCAGCGCCGCCAGGGGGCCTAGCACAGATACGCAGTATTTT | CSAARGPSTDTQYF
TRBJ2-7 | TRBD1 | TRBV27 | NA | TGTGCCAGCAGCCGAAGACTACAGGGGGCCGTAGCCTACGAGCAGTACTTC | CASSRRLQGAVAYEQYF
TRBJ1-2 | NA | TRBV6-5 | few | TGTGCCAGCAGTTACGAAGGTCGCGGCTATGGCTACACCTTC | CASSYEGRGYGYTF
TRBJ2-3 | NA | TRBV15 | NA | TGTGCCACCAGCAGAGGAGCAGATACGCAGTATTTT | CATSRGADTQYF
TRBJ2-4 | TRBD2 | TRBV13 | once | TGTGCCAGCAGCTTAGTGAGACCGGGAGGGCCCGGGGCCAAAAACATTCAGTACTTC | CASSLVRPGGPGAKNIQYF
TRBJ2-3 | TRBD2 | TRBV6-5 | NA | TGTGCCAGCAGTTCTAGCGGGGGTGGTGGTACGCAGTATTTT | CASSSSGGGGTQYF
TRBJ1-3 | NA | TRBV27 | NA | TGTGCCAGCAGGGCGAACTCTGGAAACACCATATATTTT | CASRANSGNTIYF
TRBJ2-5 | TRBD2 | TRBV20-1 | NA | TGCAGTGCTGAACCTAGACTAGCGGGCCAAGAGACCCAGTACTTC | CSAEPRLAGQETQYF
TRBJ2-1 | NA | TRBV4-3 | NA | TGCGCCAGCAGCCAAGGCGTCAATGGTGAGCAGTTCTTC | CASSQGVNGEQFF
TRBJ1-1 | NA | TRBV4-3 | NA | TGCGCCAGCAGCCAAGATCCACTTCGCCCAGGCCCCACTGAAGCTTTCTTT | CASSQDPLRPGPTEAFF
TRBJ2-6 | TRBD1 | TRBV9 | NA | TGTGCCAGCAGCGTAGGGGGGACAGGAATTTCTGGGGCCAACGTCCTGACTTTC | CASSVGGTGISGANVLTF
TRBJ2-1 | TRBD2 | TRBV5-6 | few | TGTGCCAGCAGCTTGGCCGGTTTAGCGGGATTCAATGAGCAGTTCTTC | CASSLAGLAGFNEQFF
TRBJ2-1 | TRBD2 | TRBV20-1 | once | TGCAGTGCAGAAACTAGCGGGAATCGGAATGAGCAGTTCTTC | CSAETSGNRNEQFF
TRBJ2-1 | NA | TRBV20-1 | once | TGCAGTGCCCAGGGGGGGGGTGAGCAGTTCTTC | CSAQGGGEQFF
TRBJ2-7 | TRBD1 | TRBV6-5 | once | TGTGCCAGCAGTTACAGCTCACCACAGGGGATCTATTACGAGCAGTACTTC | CASSYSSPQGIYYEQYF
TRBJ2-3 | TRBD2 | TRBV7-9 | NA | TGTGCCAGCAGTAAGGGACTAGCGGGAGCAGATACGCAGTATTTT | CASSKGLAGADTQYF
TRBJ2-2 | NA | TRBV12-3/TRBV12-4 | NA | TGTGCCAGCAGTGGTGGGAGGAGGTTGGGGGAGCTGTTTTTT | CASSGGRRLGELFF
TRBJ1-4 | TRBD1 | TRBV29-1 | NA | TGCAGCGCTACCGGCGGGACAGGGATTGAAAAACTGTTTTTT | CSATGGTGIEKLFF
TRBJ2-7 | NA | TRBV20-1 | NA | TGCAGTGCGGAGGGAAGCTCTCGGGAGTCCCCTTTCCACGAGCAGTACTTC | CSAEGSSRESPFHEQYF
TRBJ2-1 | NA | TRBV3-1 | once | TGTGCCAGCAGCCAAGTCCTAGCAGAGCAGTTCTTC | CASSQVLAEQFF
TRBJ2-1 | TRBD2 | TRBV28 | NA | TGTGCCAGCAGTATGGCCTCTAGGTGGGAGCGGGAATACAATGAGCAGTTCTTC | CASSMASRWEREYNEQFF
TRBJ2-4 | TRBD2 | TRBV28 | NA | TGTGCCAGCAGTCCCATCCGGAGACTAGCGGGAGGTACGGACAAAAACATTCAGTACTTC | CASSPIRRLAGGTDKNIQYF
TRBJ2-7 | NA | TRBV18 | NA | TGTGCCAGCCAGGGAACCTACGAGCAGTACTTC | CASQGTYEQYF
TRBJ1-5 | NA | TRBV30 | once | TGTGCCTGGGCTACAGCAGGCAATCAGCCCCAGCATTTT | CAWATAGNQPQHF
TRBJ2-1 | NA | TRBV30 | NA | TGTGCCTGGAGCCGAAACTACAATGAGCAGTTCTTC | CAWSRNYNEQFF
TRBJ2-3 | NA | TRBV29-1 | NA | TGCAGCGTTGCTGTCCCAGCGCAGTATTTT | CSVAVPAQYF
TRBJ2-5 | TRBD2 | TRBV12-3/TRBV12-4 | NA | TGTGCCAGCAGTCTTACTAGCGATCAAGAGACCCAGTACTTC | CASSLTSDQETQYF
TRBJ2-7 | TRBD1 | TRBV27 | NA | TGTGCCGGGGACAGCACTAGAAACTACGAGCAGTACTTC | CAGDSTRNYEQYF
TRBJ2-4 | TRBD2 | TRBV29-1 | NA | TGCAGCGTTAAAGCGGGAGGCGGGAACATTCAGTACTTC | CSVKAGGGNIQYF
TRBJ2-7 | NA | TRBV20-1 | NA | TGCAGTGCTAGCACGGCCGGGACACCATACGAGCAGTACTTC | CSASTAGTPYEQYF
TRBJ2-1 | NA | TRBV20-1 | NA | TGCAGTGCAACGTTTAATGAGCAGTTCTTC | CSATFNEQFF
TRBJ2-3 | NA | TRBV29-1 | NA | TGCAGCGTTGGGGGAGGGTGGGGGCTTACAGATACGCAGTATTTT | CSVGGGWGLTDTQYF
TRBJ1-2 | TRBD1 | TRBV28 | NA | TGTGCCAGCAGCCTGGACAGGTTACCGGGGGGCTACACCTTC | CASSLDRLPGGYTF
TRBJ1-2 | NA | TRBV7-8 | few | TGTGCCAGCAGCTTGACGGGAAGTGACTATGGCTACACCTTC | CASSLTGSDYGYTF
TRBJ2-3 | NA | TRBV29-1 | NA | TGCAGCGTCCCGAATACTGACCGCCTGAGGACAGATACGCAGTATTTT | CSVPNTDRLRTDTQYF
TRBJ2-7 | NA | TRBV29-1 | once | TGCAGCGTTGGTCGGGGTACCTACGAGCAGTACTTC | CSVGRGTYEQYF
TRBJ2-3 | TRBD2 | TRBV29-1 | once | TGCAGCGAAAGCCTAGCGGGAGGAACAGATACGCAGTATTTT | CSESLAGGTDTQYF
TRBJ2-7 | TRBD2 | TRBV7-9 | NA | TGTGCCAGCAGCAGACCAACTAGCGGGAGACCCTACGAGCAGTACTTC | CASSRPTSGRPYEQYF
TRBJ2-5 | NA | TRBV20-1 | NA | TGCAGTGCTAAGGCCGGCCAAGAGACCCAGTACTTC | CSAKAGQETQYF
TRBJ2-1 | TRBD2 | TRBV20-1 | NA | TGCAGTGCTTTTGGACTAGCGGACTACAATGAGCAGTTCTTC | CSAFGLADYNEQFF
TRBJ2-7 | NA | TRBV12-3/TRBV12-4 | NA | TGTGCCAGCAGTTCGGACTACTCTCGCAACGAGCAGTACTTC | CASSSDYSRNEQYF
TRBJ2-1 | TRBD1 | TRBV29-1 | NA | TGCAGCGTTGAAGGCCGGGACAGGGGCCTTTGGAGCATCAATGAGCAGTTCTTC | CSVEGRDRGLWSINEQFF
TRBJ2-5 | TRBD2 | TRBV9 | once | TGTGCCAGCAGCCCCCGGGGGACTAGCGGTTCACCGGAGACCCAGTACTTC | CASSPRGTSGSPETQYF
TRBJ1-1 | NA | TRBV4-2 | NA | TGTGCCAGCAGCCAAGGTGACCGAGACGCTGAAGCTTTCTTT | CASSQGDRDAEAFF
TRBJ2-5 | TRBD1 | TRBV9 | NA | TGTGCCAGCAGCGTAGCTACAGGGGGAGCGCAAGAGACCCAGTACTTC | CASSVATGGAQETQYF